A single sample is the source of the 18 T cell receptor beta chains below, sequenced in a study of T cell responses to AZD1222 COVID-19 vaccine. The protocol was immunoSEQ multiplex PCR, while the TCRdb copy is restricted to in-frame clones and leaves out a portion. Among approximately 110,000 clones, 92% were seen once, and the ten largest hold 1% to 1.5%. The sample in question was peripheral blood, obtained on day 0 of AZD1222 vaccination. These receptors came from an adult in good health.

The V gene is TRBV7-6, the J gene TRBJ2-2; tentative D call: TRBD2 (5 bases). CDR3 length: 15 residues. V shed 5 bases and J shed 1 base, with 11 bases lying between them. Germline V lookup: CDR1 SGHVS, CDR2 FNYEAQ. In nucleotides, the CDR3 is TGTGCCAGCAGCCTTAGCGCTCGGAACACCGGGGAGCTGTTTTTT. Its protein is CASSLSARNTGELFF.

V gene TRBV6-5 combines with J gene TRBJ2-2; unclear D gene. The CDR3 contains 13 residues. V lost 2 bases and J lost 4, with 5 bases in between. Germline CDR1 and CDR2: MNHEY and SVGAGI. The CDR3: CASSYDPTGELFF. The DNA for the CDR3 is TGTGCCAGCAGTTACGATCCCACCGGGGAGCTGTTTTTT.

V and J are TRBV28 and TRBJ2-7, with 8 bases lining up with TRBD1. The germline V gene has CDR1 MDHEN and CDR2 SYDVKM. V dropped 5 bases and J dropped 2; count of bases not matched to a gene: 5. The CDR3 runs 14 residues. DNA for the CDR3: TGTGCCAGCAGTCGGACAGGGTTAACCTACGAGCAGTACTTC. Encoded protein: CASSRTGLTYEQYF.

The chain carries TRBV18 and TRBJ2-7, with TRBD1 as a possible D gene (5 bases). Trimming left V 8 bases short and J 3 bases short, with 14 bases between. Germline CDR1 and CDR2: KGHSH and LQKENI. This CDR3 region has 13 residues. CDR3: CASQTATGYEQYF. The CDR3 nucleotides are TGTGCCAGCCAAACGGCCACAGGCTACGAGCAGTACTTC.

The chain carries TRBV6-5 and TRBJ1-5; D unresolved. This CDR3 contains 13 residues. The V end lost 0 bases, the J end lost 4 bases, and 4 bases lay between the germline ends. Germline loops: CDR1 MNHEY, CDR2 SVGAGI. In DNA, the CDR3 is TGTGCCAGCAGTTACTCTGTAAATCAGCCCCAGCATTTT. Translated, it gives CASSYSVNQPQHF.

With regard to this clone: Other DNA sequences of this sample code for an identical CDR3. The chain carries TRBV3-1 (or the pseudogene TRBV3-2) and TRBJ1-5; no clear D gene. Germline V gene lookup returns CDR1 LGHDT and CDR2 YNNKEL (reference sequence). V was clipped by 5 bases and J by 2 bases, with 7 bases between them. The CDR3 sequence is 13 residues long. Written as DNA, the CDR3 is TGTGCCAGCAGCTCGCGGGGCAATCAGCCCCAGCATTTT. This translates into CASSSRGNQPQHF.

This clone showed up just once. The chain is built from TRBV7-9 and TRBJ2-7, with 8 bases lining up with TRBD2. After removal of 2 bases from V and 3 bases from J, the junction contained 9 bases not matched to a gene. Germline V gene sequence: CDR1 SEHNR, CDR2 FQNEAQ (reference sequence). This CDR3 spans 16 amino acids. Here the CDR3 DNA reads TGTGCCAGCAGCTTATCGAGGACTAGCACGGTCTACGAGCAGTACTTC. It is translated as CASSLSRTSTVYEQYF.

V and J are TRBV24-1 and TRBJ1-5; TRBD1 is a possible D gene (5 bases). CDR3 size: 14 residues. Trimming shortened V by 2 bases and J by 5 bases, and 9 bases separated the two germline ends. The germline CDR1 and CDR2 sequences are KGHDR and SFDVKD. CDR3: CATSDSGTHQPQHF. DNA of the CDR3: TGTGCCACCAGTGATTCCGGGACTCATCAGCCCCAGCATTTT.

This CDR3 is CASSLITGTTYEQYF. Here the CDR3 DNA reads TGTGCCAGCAGCTTGATTACAGGAACCACCTACGAGCAGTACTTC. The V gene is TRBV5-5, the J gene TRBJ2-7, with D possibly being TRBD1 (5 bases). In germline, CDR1 is SGHKS, CDR2 YYEKEE (reference sequence). This CDR3 contains 15 residues. Trimming stripped 1 base from V and 2 bases from J, with 13 bases between.

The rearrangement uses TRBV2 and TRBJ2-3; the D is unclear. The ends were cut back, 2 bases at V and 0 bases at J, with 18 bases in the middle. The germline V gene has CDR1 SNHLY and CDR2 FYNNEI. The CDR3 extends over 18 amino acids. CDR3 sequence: CASSEPNGISYSTDTQYF. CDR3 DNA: TGTGCCAGCAGTGAACCCAATGGCATTTCCTATAGCACAGATACGCAGTATTTT.

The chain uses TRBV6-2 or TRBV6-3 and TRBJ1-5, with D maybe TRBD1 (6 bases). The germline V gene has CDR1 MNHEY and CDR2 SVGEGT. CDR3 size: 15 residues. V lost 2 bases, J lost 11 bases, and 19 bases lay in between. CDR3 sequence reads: CASSYHRADLMAQHF. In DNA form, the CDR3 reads TGTGCCAGCAGTTACCACAGGGCCGATTTAATGGCCCAGCATTTT.

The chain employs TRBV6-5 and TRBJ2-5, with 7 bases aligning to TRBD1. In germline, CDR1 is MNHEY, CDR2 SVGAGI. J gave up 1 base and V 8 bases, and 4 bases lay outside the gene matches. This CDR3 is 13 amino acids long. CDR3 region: CASDRDSQETQYF. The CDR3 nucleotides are TGTGCCAGCGACCGGGACAGCCAAGAGACCCAGTACTTC.

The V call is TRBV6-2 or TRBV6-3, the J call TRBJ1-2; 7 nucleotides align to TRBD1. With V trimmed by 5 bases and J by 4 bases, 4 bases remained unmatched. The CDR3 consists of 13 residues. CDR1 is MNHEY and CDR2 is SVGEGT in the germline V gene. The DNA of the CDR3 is TGTGCCAGCAGTAGGACAGGCCTCTATGGCTACACCTTC. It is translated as CASSRTGLYGYTF.

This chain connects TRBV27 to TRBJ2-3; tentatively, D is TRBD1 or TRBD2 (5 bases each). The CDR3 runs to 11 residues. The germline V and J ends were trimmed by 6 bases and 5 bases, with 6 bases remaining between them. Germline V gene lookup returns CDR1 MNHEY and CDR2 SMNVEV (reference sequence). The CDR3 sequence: CASRRGDTQYF. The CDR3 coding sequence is TGTGCCAGCAGGAGGGGAGATACGCAGTATTTT.

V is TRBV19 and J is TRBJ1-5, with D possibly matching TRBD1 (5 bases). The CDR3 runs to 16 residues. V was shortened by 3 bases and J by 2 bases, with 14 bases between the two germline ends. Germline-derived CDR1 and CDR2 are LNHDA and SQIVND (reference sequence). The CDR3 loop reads CASSIGSGSRNQPQHF. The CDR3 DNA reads TGTGCCAGTAGTATCGGGTCAGGGTCGCGCAATCAGCCCCAGCATTTT. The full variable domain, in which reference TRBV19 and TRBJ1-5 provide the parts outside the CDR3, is DGGITQSPKYLFRKEGQNVTLSCEQNLNHDAMYWYRQDPGQGLRLIYYSQIVNDFQKGDIAEGYSVSREKKESFPLTVTSAQKNPTAFYLCASSIGSGSRNQPQHFGDGTRLSIL.

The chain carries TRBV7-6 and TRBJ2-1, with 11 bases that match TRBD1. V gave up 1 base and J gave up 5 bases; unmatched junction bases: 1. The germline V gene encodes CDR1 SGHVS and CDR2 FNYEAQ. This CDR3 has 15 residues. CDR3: CASSLGTGGNNEQFF. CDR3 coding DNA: TGTGCCAGCAGCTTAGGGACAGGGGGCAACAATGAGCAGTTCTTC.

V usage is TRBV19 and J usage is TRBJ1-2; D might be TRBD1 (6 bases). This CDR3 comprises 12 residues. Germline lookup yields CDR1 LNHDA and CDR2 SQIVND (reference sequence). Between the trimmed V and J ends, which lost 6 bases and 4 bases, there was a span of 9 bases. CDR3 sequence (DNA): TGTGCCAGTAGAGGGGGAGCCTATGGCTACACCTTC. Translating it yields CASRGGAYGYTF.

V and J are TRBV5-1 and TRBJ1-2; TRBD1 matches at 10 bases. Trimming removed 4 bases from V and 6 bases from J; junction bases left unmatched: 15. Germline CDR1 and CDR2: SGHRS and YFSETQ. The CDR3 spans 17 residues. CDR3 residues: CASSLLTGGQATHGYTF. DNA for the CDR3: TGCGCCAGCAGCCTTTTGACAGGGGGCCAGGCTACACATGGCTACACCTTC. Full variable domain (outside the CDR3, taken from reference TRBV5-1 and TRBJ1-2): KAGVTQTPRYLIKTRGQQVTLSCSPISGHRSVSWYQQTPGQGLQFLFEYFSETQRNKGNFPGRFSGRQFSNSRSEMNVSTLELGDSALYLCASSLLTGGQATHGYTFGSGTRLTVV.